The present entry profiles one T cell receptor beta chain with its context. As yet, its antigen is unknown. The donors formed part of the 120-subject validation cohort, distinct from the approximately 670-subject first cohort. The CDR3 is 17 amino acids. V lost 2 bases to trimming and J lost 0 bases, with 16 bases between them. Germline CDR1 MNHNS, CDR2 SASEGT. The data were obtained in a study of cytomegalovirus exposure and HLA in healthy donors. As for the study in general: The same platform was used for the 90 to 150 validation repertoires and the roughly 600 first-cohort repertoires, a later analysis reported.

Study-level findings and limits: The tendency of first-cohort TCR clusters to co-occur in the 100 to 150 validation repertoires emerged from a later analysis. Three chains linked to CMV were shown in vitro to be specific for CMV antigens.

TCRdb keeps only in-frame clones here, not all; method: immunoSEQ multiplex PCR. The table shows 250,000 to 350,000 clones, with roughly 88% occurring only once. The sequence was obtained from a young woman in good health and CMV-seronegative. Sequences were obtained from PBMCs. The chain recombines TRBV6-1 with TRBJ1-1, with D tentatively TRBD1 (5 bases). The CDR3 loop is CASSEFAGRGMNTEAFF. DNA for the CDR3: TGTGCCAGCAGTGAATTCGCAGGGAGGGGCATGAACACTGAAGCTTTCTTT.